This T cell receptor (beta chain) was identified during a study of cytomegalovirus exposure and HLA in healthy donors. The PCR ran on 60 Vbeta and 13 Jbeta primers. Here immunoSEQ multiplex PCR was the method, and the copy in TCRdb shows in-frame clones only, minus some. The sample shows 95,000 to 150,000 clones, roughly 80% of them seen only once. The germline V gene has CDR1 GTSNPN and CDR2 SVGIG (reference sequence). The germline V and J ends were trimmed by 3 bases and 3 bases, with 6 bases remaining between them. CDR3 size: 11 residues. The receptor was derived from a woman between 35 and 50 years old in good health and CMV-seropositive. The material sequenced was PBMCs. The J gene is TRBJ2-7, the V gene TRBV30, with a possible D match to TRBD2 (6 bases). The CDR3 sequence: CAWSGGYEQYF. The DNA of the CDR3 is TGTGCCTGGAGCGGGGGCTACGAGCAGTACTTC. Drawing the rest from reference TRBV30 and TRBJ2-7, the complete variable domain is SQTIHQWPATLVQPVGSPLSLECTVEGTSNPNLYWYRQAAGRGLQLLFYSVGIGQISSEVPQNLSASRPQDRQFILSSKKLLLSDSGFYLCAWSGGYEQYFGPGTRLTVT.